The rows below give T cell receptor beta chains drawn from one sample of a study of cytomegalovirus exposure and HLA in healthy donors. The protocol was immunoSEQ multiplex PCR, while the TCRdb copy is restricted to in-frame clones and leaves out a portion. This sample has roughly 180,000 clones, with roughly 80% found just once. Sequencing was performed on PBMCs. These TCRs come from a female donor in good health and CMV-seronegative. The conserved cysteine and the conserved F or W are not part of the CDR3 here. Clone sizes are given selectively: once, few, many, or a class where the clone is expanded.

TRBJ1-1 | TRBV6-6 | NA | ASSPTGFYTEAF
TRBJ2-3 | TRBV7-9 | once | ASTLESSGGIHTDTQY
TRBJ1-1 | TRBV9 | NA | ASSVGGFTEAF
TRBJ2-1 | TRBV11-2 | NA | ASSLAGETVRGSYNEQF
NA | TRBV4-2 | NA | ASSQEENLIYEQY
TRBJ1-2 | TRBV5-1 | few | ASSGGGRHGGYT
TRBJ2-7 | TRBV11-1 | few | ASSLGAGYEQY
TRBJ1-2 | TRBV28 | NA | ASSSPTGGTYGYT
TRBJ2-7 | TRBV30 | NA | AWRGGGAGEQY
TRBJ1-1 | TRBV21-1 | NA | ASSKGKRQGLNTEAF
TRBJ2-5 | TRBV4-2 | NA | ASSQDGGDQETQY
TRBJ1-2 | TRBV19 | once | ASADRGPGYT
TRBJ2-1 | TRBV7-9 | NA | ASSQELAVYNEQF
TRBJ2-3 | TRBV6-5 | few | ASYGQDSDTQY
TRBJ2-7 | TRBV21-1 | NA | ASTSECSYEQY
TRBJ1-2 | TRBV27 | NA | ASSLQGNDGYT
TRBJ2-3 | TRBV7-6 | once | ASSLGLGLGLADTQY
TRBJ2-7 | TRBV10-3 | few | ATRAGGVVEQY
TRBJ2-7 | TRBV7-9 | few | ASSSSLLAYEQY
TRBJ2-1 | TRBV4-3 | NA | ASSQEGGAGGSSYNEQF
TRBJ1-5 | TRBV10-3 | once | AISERGGQGTGQPQH
TRBJ2-3 | TRBV30 | NA | AWSVSSEYTQY
TRBJ2-7 | TRBV7-8 | NA | ASSFTRGYAEQY
TRBJ1-3 | TRBV29-1 | NA | SVVLGTAGNTIY
TRBJ2-5 | TRBV6-5 | NA | ASRGRGSGTQY
TRBJ2-7 | TRBV19 | NA | ASSRGLSYEQY
TRBJ1-5 | TRBV19 | NA | ASSIRSDSFSNQPQH
TRBJ2-2 | TRBV9 | NA | ASSPLGGQPSGRGTGELF
TRBJ2-3 | TRBV7-2 | NA | ASTLMGGRTTDTQY
TRBJ2-1 | TRBV11-2 | once | ASSSSLGSNEQF
NA | TRBV28 | NA | ASTPPGQGTYEQY
TRBJ1-1 | TRBV4-1 | NA | ASGHRTENTEAF
TRBJ1-2 | TRBV4-3 | NA | ASSHRQATYGYT
TRBJ1-4 | TRBV18 | NA | ASSRGQGGGEKLF
TRBJ1-3 | TRBV5-8 | NA | ASSFSGQTLVPGNTIY
TRBJ1-1 | TRBV6-5 | NA | ASSLGSWGTEAF
TRBJ1-3 | TRBV28 | NA | ASSEGTGNTIY
TRBJ2-7 | TRBV5-5 | NA | ASSPNGEYEQY
TRBJ1-2 | TRBV2 | NA | ASSEGRGYGYT
TRBJ2-7 | TRBV28 | few | ASSLRTSGNEQY
TRBJ2-2 | TRBV30 | few | AWSAPGLDTGELF
TRBJ2-2 | TRBV11-1 | NA | ASGGVVPGELF
TRBJ1-2 | TRBV5-1 | NA | ASSFRTADNGYT
TRBJ1-4 | TRBV7-2 | NA | ASSLTGQGAEKLF
TRBJ1-1 | TRBV2 | NA | ASRREEIAEAF
TRBJ1-1 | TRBV6-5 | once | GSRRGGDTEAF